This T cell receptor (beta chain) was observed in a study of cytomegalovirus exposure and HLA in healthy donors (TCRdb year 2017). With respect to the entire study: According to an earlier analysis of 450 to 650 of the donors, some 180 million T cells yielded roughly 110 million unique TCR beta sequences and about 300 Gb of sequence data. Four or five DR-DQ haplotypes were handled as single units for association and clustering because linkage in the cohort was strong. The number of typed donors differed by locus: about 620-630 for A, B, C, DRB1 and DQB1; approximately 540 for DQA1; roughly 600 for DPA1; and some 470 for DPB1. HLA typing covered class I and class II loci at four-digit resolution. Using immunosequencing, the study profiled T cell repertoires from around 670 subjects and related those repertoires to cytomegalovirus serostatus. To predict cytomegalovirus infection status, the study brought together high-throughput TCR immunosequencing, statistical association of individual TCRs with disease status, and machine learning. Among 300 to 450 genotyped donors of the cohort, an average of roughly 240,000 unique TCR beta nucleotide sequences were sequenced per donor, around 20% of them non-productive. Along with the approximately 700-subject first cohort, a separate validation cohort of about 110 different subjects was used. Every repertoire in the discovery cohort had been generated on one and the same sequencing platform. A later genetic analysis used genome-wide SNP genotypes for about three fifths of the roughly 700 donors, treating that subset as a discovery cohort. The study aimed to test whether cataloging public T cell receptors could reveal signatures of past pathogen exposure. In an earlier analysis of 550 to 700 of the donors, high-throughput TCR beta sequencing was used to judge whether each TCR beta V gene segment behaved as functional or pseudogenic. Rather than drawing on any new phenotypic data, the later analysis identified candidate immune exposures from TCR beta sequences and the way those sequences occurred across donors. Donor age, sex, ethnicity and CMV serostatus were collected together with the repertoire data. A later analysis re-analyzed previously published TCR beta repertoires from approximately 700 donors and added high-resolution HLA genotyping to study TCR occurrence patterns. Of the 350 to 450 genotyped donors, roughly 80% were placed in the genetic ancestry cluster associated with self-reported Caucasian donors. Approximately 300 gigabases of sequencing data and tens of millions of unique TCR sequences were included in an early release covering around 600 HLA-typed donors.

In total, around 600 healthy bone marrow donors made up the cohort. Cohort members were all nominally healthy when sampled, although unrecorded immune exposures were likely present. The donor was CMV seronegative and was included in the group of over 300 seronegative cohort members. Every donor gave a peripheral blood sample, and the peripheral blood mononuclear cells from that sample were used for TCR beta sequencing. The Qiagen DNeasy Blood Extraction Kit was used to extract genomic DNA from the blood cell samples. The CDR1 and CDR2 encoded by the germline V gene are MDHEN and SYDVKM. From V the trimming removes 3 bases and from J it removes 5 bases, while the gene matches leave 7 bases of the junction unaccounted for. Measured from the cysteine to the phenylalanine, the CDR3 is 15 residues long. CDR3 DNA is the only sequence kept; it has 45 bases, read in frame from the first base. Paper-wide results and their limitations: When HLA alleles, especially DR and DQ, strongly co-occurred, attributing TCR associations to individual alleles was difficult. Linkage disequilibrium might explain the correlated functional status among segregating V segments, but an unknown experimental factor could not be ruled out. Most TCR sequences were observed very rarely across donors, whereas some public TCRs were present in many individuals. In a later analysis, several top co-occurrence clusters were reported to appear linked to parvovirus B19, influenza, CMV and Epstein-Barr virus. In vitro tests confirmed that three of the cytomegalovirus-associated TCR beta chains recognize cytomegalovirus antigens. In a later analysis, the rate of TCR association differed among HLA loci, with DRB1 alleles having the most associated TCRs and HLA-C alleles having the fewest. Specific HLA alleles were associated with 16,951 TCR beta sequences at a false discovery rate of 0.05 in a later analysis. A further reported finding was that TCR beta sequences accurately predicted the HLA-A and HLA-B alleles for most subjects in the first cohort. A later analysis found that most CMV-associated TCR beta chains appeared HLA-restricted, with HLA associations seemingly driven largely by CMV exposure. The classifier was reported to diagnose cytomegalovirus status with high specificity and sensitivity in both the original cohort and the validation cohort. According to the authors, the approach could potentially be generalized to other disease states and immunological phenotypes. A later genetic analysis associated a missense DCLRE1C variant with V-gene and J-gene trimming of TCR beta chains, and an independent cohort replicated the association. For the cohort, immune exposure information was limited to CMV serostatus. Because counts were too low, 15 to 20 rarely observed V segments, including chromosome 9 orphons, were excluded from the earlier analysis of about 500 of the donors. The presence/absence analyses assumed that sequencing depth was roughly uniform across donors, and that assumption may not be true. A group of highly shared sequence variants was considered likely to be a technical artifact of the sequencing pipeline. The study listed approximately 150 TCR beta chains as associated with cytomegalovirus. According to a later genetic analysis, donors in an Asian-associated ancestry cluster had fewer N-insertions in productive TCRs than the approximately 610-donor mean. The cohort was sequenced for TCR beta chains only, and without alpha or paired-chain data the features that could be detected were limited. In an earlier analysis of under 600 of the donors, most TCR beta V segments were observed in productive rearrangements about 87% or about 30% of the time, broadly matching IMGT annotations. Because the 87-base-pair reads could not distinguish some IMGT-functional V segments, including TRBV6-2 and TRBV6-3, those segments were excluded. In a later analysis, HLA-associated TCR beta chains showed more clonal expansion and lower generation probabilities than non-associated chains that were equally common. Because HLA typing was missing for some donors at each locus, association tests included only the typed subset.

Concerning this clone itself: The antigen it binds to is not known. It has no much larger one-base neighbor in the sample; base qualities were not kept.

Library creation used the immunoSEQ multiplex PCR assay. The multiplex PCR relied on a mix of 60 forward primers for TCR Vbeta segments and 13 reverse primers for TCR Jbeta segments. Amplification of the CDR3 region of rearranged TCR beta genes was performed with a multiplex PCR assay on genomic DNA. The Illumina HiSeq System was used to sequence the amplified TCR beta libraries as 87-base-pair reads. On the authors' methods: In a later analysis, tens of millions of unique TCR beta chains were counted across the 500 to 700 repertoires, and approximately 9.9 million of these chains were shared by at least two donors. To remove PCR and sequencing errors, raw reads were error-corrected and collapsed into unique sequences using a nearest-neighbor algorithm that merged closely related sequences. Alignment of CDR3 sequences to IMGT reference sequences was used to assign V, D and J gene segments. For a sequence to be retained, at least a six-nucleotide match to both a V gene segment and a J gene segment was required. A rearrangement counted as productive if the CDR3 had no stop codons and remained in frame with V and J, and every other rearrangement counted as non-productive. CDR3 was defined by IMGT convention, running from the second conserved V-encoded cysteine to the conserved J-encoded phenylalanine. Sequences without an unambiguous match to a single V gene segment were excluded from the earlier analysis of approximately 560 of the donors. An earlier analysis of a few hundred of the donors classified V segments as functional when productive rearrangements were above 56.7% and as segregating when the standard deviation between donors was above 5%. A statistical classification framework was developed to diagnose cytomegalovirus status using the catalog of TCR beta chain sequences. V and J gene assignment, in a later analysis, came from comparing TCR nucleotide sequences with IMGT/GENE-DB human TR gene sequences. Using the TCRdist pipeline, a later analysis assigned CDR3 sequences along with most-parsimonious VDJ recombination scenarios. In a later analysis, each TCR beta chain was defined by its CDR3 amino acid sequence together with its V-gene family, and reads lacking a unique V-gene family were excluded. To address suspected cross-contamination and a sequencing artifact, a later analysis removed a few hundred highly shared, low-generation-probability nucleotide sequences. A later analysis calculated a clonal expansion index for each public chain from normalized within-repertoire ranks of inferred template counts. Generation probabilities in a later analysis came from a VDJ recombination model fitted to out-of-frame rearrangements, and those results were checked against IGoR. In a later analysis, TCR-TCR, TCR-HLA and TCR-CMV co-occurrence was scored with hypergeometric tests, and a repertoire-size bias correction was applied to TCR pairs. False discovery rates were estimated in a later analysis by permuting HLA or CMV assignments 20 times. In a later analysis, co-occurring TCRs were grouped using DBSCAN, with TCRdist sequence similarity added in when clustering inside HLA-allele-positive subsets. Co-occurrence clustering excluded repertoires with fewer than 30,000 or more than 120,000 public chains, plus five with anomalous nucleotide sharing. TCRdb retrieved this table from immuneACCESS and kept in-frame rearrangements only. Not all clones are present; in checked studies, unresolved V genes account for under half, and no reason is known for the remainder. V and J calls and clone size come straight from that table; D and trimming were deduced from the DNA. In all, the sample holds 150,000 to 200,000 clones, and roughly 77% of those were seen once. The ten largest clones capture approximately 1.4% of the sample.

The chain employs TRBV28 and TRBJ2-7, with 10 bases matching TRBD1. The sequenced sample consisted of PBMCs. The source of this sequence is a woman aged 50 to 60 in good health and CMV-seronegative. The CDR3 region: CASSFPGTGVHEQYF. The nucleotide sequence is TGTGCCAGCAGTTTTCCCGGGACAGGGGTCCACGAGCAGTACTTC.